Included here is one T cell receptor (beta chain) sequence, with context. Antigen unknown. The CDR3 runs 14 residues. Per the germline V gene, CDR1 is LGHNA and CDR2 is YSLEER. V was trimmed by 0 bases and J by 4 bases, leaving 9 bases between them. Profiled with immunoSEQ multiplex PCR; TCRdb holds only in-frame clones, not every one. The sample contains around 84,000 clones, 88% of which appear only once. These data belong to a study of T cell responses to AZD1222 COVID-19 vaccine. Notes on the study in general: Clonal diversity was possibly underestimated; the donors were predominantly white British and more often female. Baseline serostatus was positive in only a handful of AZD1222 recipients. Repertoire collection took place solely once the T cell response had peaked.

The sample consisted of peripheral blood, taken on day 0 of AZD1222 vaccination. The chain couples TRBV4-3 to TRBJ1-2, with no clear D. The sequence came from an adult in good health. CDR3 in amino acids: CASSQDKVAYGYTF. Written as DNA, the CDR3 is TGCGCCAGCAGCCAAGATAAGGTGGCCTATGGCTACACCTTC.